This TCR beta chain is drawn from a study of regulatory T cells in long-lasting Graves disease. This clonotype was detected many times. Its specificity is not known. With 2 bases clipped from V and 1 base from J, the junction kept 2 bases outside the gene matches. Germline V CDR1 and CDR2: SGHRS, YFSETQ. CDR3 length: 14 amino acids. Study outcomes and limitations: Compared with new cases, persistent Graves' patients showed reduced TCR diversity.

Building the TCR beta libraries relied on iRepertoire HTBI primers, and CDR3 regions underwent Arm-PCR. TCRdb used MiXCR to reprocess the multiplex PCR reads, holding one entry per CDR3 protein. The sample has about 530,000 distinct CDR3 sequences, about 15% seen once. Described time point: newly diagnosed GD, antithyroid drugs for less than 3 months. From PBMCs, RNA was extracted and then used to make the TCR library. The sample was also linked to a second study, of T cells in Graves' hyperthyroidism and ophthalmopathy. As reported in that work: A model of 13 V-J features distinguished ophthalmopathy from stable hyperthyroidism.

The chain is built from TRBV5-1 and TRBJ1-2; 7 nucleotides align to TRBD1. The TCR sequence derives from a middle-aged woman with Graves disease. Sequencing used peripheral blood mononuclear cells (PBMCs), obtained at new diagnosis, from a patient treated with antithyroid drugs. The CDR3 coding sequence is TGCGCCAGCAGCTTACAGGGGATTAACTATGGCTACACCTTC. This sequence encodes CASSLQGINYGYTF.